The entry that follows covers one TCR beta chain sequence. Its antigen is undetermined. This sample is part of a study of identical twins. Per germline, CDR1 SGHRS and CDR2 YFSETQ. The V and J ends lost 4 bases and 5 bases, in that order; junction bases with no gene match: 9. The length of the CDR3 is 16 residues. General study findings and limits: Potential partial confounding of zero-insertion analyses by invariant MAIT and iNKT cells was noted. Twins' excess sharing was less marked for out-of-frame beta sequences.

Template switching supplied a universal primer site; unique molecular identifiers were carried on the cDNA. One entry per CDR3 protein, called by TCRdb with MiXCR from the 5' RACE reads. The sample contains 500,000 or so distinct CDR3 sequences, 13% to 15% of which appear only once. These data were also filed under a second study, of yellow fever vaccine responses in identical twins.

The sample comprised CD4+ T cells sorted from blood. V is TRBV5-1 and J is TRBJ2-2, with 9 positions matching TRBD1. This TCR derives from a woman between 18 and 29 years old in good health. CDR3 sequence: CASSPGDRARTGELFF. The CDR3 DNA sequence: TGCGCCAGCAGCCCCGGGGACAGGGCGAGGACCGGGGAGCTGTTTTTT.